The sequence of this T cell receptor beta chain was determined in a study of T-cell memory formation after mild COVID-19. Study summary: Largely, TCR clusters stayed within a single donor. Study-wide results and limits: Contracting CD8+ clones were enriched in EMRA, CD4+ mainly in CM and EM. Nothing showed for sure that second-wave clones peaking on day 37 were SARS-CoV-2 specific.

Germline CDR1 reads DFQATT; CDR2 reads SNEGSKA (reference sequence). Trimming shortened V by 6 bases and J by 0 bases, and 15 bases separated the two germline ends. The CDR3 consists of 14 residues. Points on this clonotype: The antigen is undetermined.

TCRdb independently ran MiXCR on the 5' RACE reads; one entry per CDR3 protein. The table shows roughly 510,000 distinct CDR3 sequences, with 15% to 20% occurring only once. The sequencing input was PBMCs or a T cell subset sorted from them (not recorded which). J is TRBJ2-7 and V is TRBV20-1; D might be TRBD2 (5 bases). This receptor was obtained from an adult woman who had mild COVID-19 (a few samples of this study predate the infection). Cell type and time point are not known. DNA of the CDR3: TGCAGTGCCTCACTCCCGGGATTCTCCTACGAGCAGTACTTC. It codes for CSASLPGFSYEQYF.